This entry concerns a single T cell receptor (beta chain). A junction boundary mismatches the germline segment, possibly from a read error. This record belongs to a study of blood T cell repertoires in COVID-19. Here immunoSEQ multiplex PCR was the method, and the copy in TCRdb shows in-frame clones only, minus some. There are 150,000 to 200,000 clones in the sample; roughly 78% occur only once, and under 3.5% lies in the top ten. CDR1 is LNHNV and CDR2 is YYDKDF in the germline V gene (reference sequence). The CDR3 loop spans 12 amino acids. This TCR came from a woman older than 75 with active or convalescent COVID-19. Sequencing was carried out using peripheral blood. The genes are TRBV15 and TRBJ2-2; D is unresolved. DNA of the CDR3: TGTGCCGCCAGCAGATCCCTTGGGGAGCTGTTTTTT. It codes for CAASRSLGELFF.